This T cell receptor (beta chain) was documented in a study of blood T cell repertoires in COVID-19. Study-wide background: Cohort 3 donors counted as recovered after two negative PCRs, clearance, or resolved symptoms. Sources were T cells, B-cell-depleted T cells, or PBMCs; the material itself was cDNA or gDNA.

Participant reports of clinical history set cohort assignment. The method was immunoSEQ multiplex PCR; TCRdb's version includes in-frame clones alone and lacks a portion of them. Of around 200,000 clones in the sample, about 86% were seen once. Source material: PBMCs or T cells enriched from blood (not recorded which). This sequence originates from a woman in her fifties or sixties in a cohort exposed to, infected with or recovered from COVID-19 (not recorded which).

As DNA, the CDR3 is TGTGCCAGCAGGGGGACAGGGGGCTACGAGCAGTACTTC. Protein product: CASRGTGGYEQYF. The rearrangement links TRBV6-5 to TRBJ2-7; TRBD1 matches 11 bases. Germline CDR1 reads MNHEY; CDR2 reads SVGAGI. V shed 6 bases and J 3 bases; nucleotides not matched to a gene: 1. CDR3 length: 13 amino acids.